The rows below give T cell receptor beta chains drawn from one sample of a study of blood T cell repertoires in COVID-19. Assay: immunoSEQ multiplex PCR; the TCRdb copy retains only in-frame clones and omits some. The sample carries over 90,000 clones, roughly 80% recorded once. Material: peripheral blood. These receptors were collected from an elderly man with active or convalescent COVID-19. The CDR3 runs from the conserved cysteine through the conserved F or W. Each record gives: D gene, clone size, J gene, V gene, CDR3 DNA, CDR3 protein. The D gene is left open where the match is weak. Clone size appears in some rows only: once, few, many, or a class for an expanded clone.

>NA|once|TRBJ2-5|TRBV10-3
TGTGCCATCAGTGAGTCTGTAGGGGGGGCAGGGTCACAGGAGACCCAGTACTTC
CAISESVGGAGSQETQYF
>TRBD2|NA|TRBJ2-1|TRBV5-5
TGTGCCAGCAGCTTTGGGACTAGCGGCTCCTACAATGAGCAGTTCTTC
CASSFGTSGSYNEQFF
>TRBD1|NA|TRBJ2-2|TRBV6-2/TRBV6-3
TGTGCCAGCAGTTTACCAGGGGGCACGGATACCGGGGAGCTGTTTTTT
CASSLPGGTDTGELFF
>NA|once|TRBJ2-2|TRBV9
TGTGCCAGCAGCGTGTATAACGGGGAGCTGTTTTTT
CASSVYNGELFF
>TRBD2|NA|TRBJ2-5|TRBV25-1
TGTGCCAGCAGTGATGTGCGGGGGGGAAGGGAGACCCAGTACTTC
CASSDVRGGRETQYF
>NA|NA|TRBJ2-7|TRBV6-4
TGTGCCAGCAGGGGATACCGACAGAGCCACGAGCAGTACTTC
CASRGYRQSHEQYF
>NA|once|TRBJ2-7|TRBV4-1
TGCGCCAGCAGCCAAGCCCCAACAGGAGCTTACGAGCAGTACTTC
CASSQAPTGAYEQYF
>NA|NA|TRBJ1-4|TRBV4-1
TGCGCCAGCAGCCAAGAGAGGGCCCTTAATGAAAAACTGTTTTTT
CASSQERALNEKLFF
>TRBD2|once|TRBJ2-5|TRBV5-6
TGTGCCAGCAGCTTTCTGGCGGGAGAAGAGACCCAGTACTTC
CASSFLAGEETQYF
>TRBD1|once|TRBJ2-2|TRBV29-1
TGCAGCGTTGGCGACAGGGGACCCCTCAGCGGGGAGCTGTTTTTT
CSVGDRGPLSGELFF
>NA|NA|TRBJ2-7|TRBV28
TGTGCCAGCCGAGGGAGGAGCTCCTACGAGCAGTACTTC
CASRGRSSYEQYF
>NA|few|TRBJ2-7|TRBV18
TGTGCCAGCTCACCCGGCTACGAGCAGTACTTC
CASSPGYEQYF
>TRBD2|NA|TRBJ2-3|TRBV3-1/TRBV3-2
TGTGCCAGCAGCATTACTAGCGGCGGGGGGCCAGATACGCAGTATTTT
CASSITSGGGPDTQYF
>NA|NA|TRBJ1-1|TRBV5-5
TGTGCCAGCAGCTTGGGGGCAACCACTGAAGCTTTCTTT
CASSLGATTEAFF
>TRBD1|NA|TRBJ1-2|TRBV6-4
TGTGCCAGCAGTGACTCGGGCAGGGGGCATGGCTACACCTTC
CASSDSGRGHGYTF
>NA|NA|TRBJ2-1|TRBV27
TGTGCCAGCAGGATACGGGGGACAGCGGGTCACAATGAGCAGTTCTTC
CASRIRGTAGHNEQFF
>NA|NA|TRBJ1-2|TRBV19
TGTGCCAGTAGCCCCCCCTTGGGGGCCTGGTTCTACACCTTC
CASSPPLGAWFYTF
>NA|NA|TRBJ1-4|TRBV28
TGTGCCAGCAGTGCCCCGGGAACTTCTGGAAAACTGTTTTTT
CASSAPGTSGKLFF
>NA|NA|TRBJ1-4|TRBV12-2
TGTGCAAGTCGCCTGGGGGGATCCCCAACTAATGAAAAACTGTTTTTT
CASRLGGSPTNEKLFF
>NA|NA|TRBJ1-5|TRBV5-1
TGCGCCAGCAGCTTGGGCGTGGGGGGAAGAGGTCAGCCCCAGCATTTT
CASSLGVGGRGQPQHF
>NA|once|TRBJ2-2|TRBV5-6
TGTGCCAGCAGCACCCCAGCGGGGGAGCTGTTTTTT
CASSTPAGELFF
>TRBD1|NA|TRBJ1-2|TRBV29-1
TGCAGCGTTGAACTCCAGGGGGTACGCTATGGCTACACCTTC
CSVELQGVRYGYTF
>TRBD1|NA|TRBJ1-4|TRBV5-1
TGCGCCAGCAGCTGGGGGACAGGGGACACAACTAATGAAAAACTGTTTTTT
CASSWGTGDTTNEKLFF
>NA|NA|TRBJ1-2|TRBV7-9
TGTGCCAGCAGCTTAGCAGGGGGTGGCTACACCTTC
CASSLAGGGYTF
>NA|NA|TRBJ1-6|TRBV3-1/TRBV3-2
TGTGCCAGCAGCCAACGGGGAGGCTCACCCCTCCACTTT
CASSQRGGSPLHF
>TRBD1|NA|TRBJ1-5|TRBV7-6
TGTGCCAGCAGCCTAACAGGGGGGGGCAATCAGCCCCAGCATTTT
CASSLTGGGNQPQHF
>TRBD1|once|TRBJ1-2|TRBV7-6
TGTGCCAGCAGCAGGGACAGATTCTATGGCTACACCTTC
CASSRDRFYGYTF
>TRBD2|NA|TRBJ2-3|TRBV9
TGTGCCAGCAGCGTCACTAGCGGGGGGGCGCTCGTCACAGATACGCAGTATTTT
CASSVTSGGALVTDTQYF
>NA|NA|TRBJ1-2|TRBV6-2/TRBV6-3
TGTGCCAGCAGTGAGACACGTAACTATGGCTACACCTTC
CASSETRNYGYTF
>NA|NA|TRBJ1-3|TRBV12-3/TRBV12-4
TGTGCCAGCAGTTTGAGCTCTGGAAACACCATATATTTT
CASSLSSGNTIYF
>NA|NA|TRBJ2-7|TRBV7-6
TGTGCCAGCAGCTTATTCGGTCGGGGGGCAACCTACGAGCAGTACTTC
CASSLFGRGATYEQYF
>NA|once|TRBJ2-3|TRBV7-2
TGTGCCAGCAGCCCTCTAGGAGGGGGACAGCTTACAGATACGCAGTATTTT
CASSPLGGGQLTDTQYF
>TRBD1|NA|TRBJ1-2|TRBV10-3
TGTGCCACCCTCCACCCGGGACAGGGAAGCGGCTACACCTTC
CATLHPGQGSGYTF
>TRBD1|NA|TRBJ2-7|TRBV19
TGTGCCAGTAGTTTAGGACCGGGACAGCTTACGGGGGAGCAGTACTTC
CASSLGPGQLTGEQYF
>NA|NA|TRBJ2-1|TRBV5-1
TGCGCCAGCAGCTTGCGCGCGGGGACCTACAATGAGCAGTTCTTC
CASSLRAGTYNEQFF
>TRBD2|NA|TRBJ2-2|TRBV7-2
TGTGCCAGCAGCTTACGGGGGGTCACCGGGGAGCTGTTTTTT
CASSLRGVTGELFF
>NA|NA|TRBJ1-1|TRBV6-5
TGTGCCAGCACGAGTGCCCACCTTTTGGACACTGAAGCTTTCTTT
CASTSAHLLDTEAFF
>TRBD1|NA|TRBJ1-5|TRBV28
TGTGCCAGCAGCTGGGACAGGGCTGGCAATCAGCCCCAGCATTTT
CASSWDRAGNQPQHF
>TRBD2|few|TRBJ2-1|TRBV6-6
TGTGCCAGCAGTTACTCGGGAGGGAGCTCCTACAATGAGCAGTTCTTC
CASSYSGGSSYNEQFF
>NA|NA|TRBJ1-5|TRBV2
TGTGCCAGCACCGGAAGGGGGTATAGCAATCAGCCCCAGCATTTT
CASTGRGYSNQPQHF
>TRBD1|NA|TRBJ1-2|TRBV3-1/TRBV3-2
TGTGCCAGCAGCCAGGGGGACAGCTATAACTATGGCTACACCTTC
CASSQGDSYNYGYTF
>NA|NA|TRBJ2-7|TRBV4-3
TGCGCCAGCAGCCAAGATATAAACTGGGACAAGTCGCCGTACTTC
CASSQDINWDKSPYF
>NA|NA|TRBJ2-1|TRBV28
TGTGCCAGCAGTATTCTCAATGAGCAGTTCTTC
CASSILNEQFF
>NA|NA|TRBJ2-6|TRBV7-3
TGTGCCAGCAGCTTACAGGGGGGTTCGGGGCCCAGCTCTGGGGCCAACGTCCTGACTTTC
CASSLQGGSGPSSGANVLTF
>NA|NA|TRBJ2-1|TRBV7-5
TGTGTCAGAAGCCCCAGGGGTGGAGAGGATTACAATGAGCAGTTCTTC
CVRSPRGGEDYNEQFF
>NA|NA|TRBJ1-5|TRBV10-3
TGTGCCATCAGTAGAACCTCAGGGGCCAATCAGCCCCAGCATTTT
CAISRTSGANQPQHF
>TRBD1|once|TRBJ2-5|TRBV9
TGTGCCAGCAGCGTAGGGGGACAGACGACAGAGACCCAGTACTTC
CASSVGGQTTETQYF